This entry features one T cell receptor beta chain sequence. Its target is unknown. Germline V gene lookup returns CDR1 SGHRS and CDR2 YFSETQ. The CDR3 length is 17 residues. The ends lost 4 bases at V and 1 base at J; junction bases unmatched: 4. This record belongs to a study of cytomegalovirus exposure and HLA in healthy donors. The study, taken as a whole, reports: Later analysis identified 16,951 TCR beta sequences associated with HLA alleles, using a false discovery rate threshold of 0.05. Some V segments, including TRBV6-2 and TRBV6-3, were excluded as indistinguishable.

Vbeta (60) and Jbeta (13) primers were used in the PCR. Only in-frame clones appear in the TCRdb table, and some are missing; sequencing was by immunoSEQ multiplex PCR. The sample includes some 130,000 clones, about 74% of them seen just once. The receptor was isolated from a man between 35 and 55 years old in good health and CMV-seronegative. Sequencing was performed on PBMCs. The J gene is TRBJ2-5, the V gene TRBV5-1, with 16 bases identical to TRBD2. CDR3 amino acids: CASSKGLAGGPQETQYF. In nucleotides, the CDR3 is TGCGCCAGCAGCAAGGGACTAGCGGGGGGGCCCCAAGAGACCCAGTACTTC.